This is a list of T cell receptor beta chains from one sample in a study of beta chain features in type 1 diabetes. Generated by immunoSEQ multiplex PCR, the TCRdb table keeps only in-frame clones and is missing some. Here the sample spans 900,000 or so clones, 17% being singletons. The specimen sequenced was naive CD4+ T cells from blood. Receptors originate from a woman aged 18-35 years in good health. CDR3s include the opening cysteine and the closing phenylalanine or tryptophan. The D gene is left open where the match is weak. Rows may omit the clone size; those that give it use once, few, many or a size class.

cdr3_length d_call j_call v_call clone_size cdr3_nt cdr3_aa
14 . TRBJ2-4 TRBV18 few TGTGCCAGCTCACCACGGGACACCAAAAACATTCAGTACTTC CASSPRDTKNIQYF
18 . TRBJ2-7 TRBV19 . TGTGCCAGTAGTATAAGGACCAAAAGTGGTTTCCACTTGGACGAGCAGTACTTC CASSIRTKSGFHLDEQYF
15 TRBD2 TRBJ2-7 TRBV7-3 once TGTGCCAGCAGCTTAACGGGACTAGCGGGAGCCGAGCAGTACTTC CASSLTGLAGAEQYF
12 TRBD1 TRBJ2-2 TRBV5-4 few TGTGCCAGTAAGACAGGGACCGGGGAGCTGTTTTTT CASKTGTGELFF
13 . TRBJ2-3 TRBV14 few TGTGCCAGCAGCCAGGGAAGCACAGATACGCAGTATTTT CASSQGSTDTQYF
11 . TRBJ2-5 TRBV6-5 . TGTGCCAGCAGTTATCTGGGGACCCAGTACTTC CASSYLGTQYF
12 . TRBJ2-7 TRBV6-5 few TGTGCCAGCAGTTCTGCGGGGCTCGAGCAGTACTTC CASSSAGLEQYF
18 TRBD2 TRBJ2-2 TRBV7-9 . TGTGCCAGCAGCTTGTTCGGAAAGACTAGCGGGGCAACCGGGGAGCTGTTTTTT CASSLFGKTSGATGELFF
15 TRBD1 TRBJ2-7 TRBV7-2 few TGTGCCAGCAGCTTAGTCCAGGGGGTGGCCTACGAGCAGTACTTC CASSLVQGVAYEQYF
15 . TRBJ2-4 TRBV6-1 . TGTGCCAGCAGTGTTGCGGGGGCTGGCAAAAACATTCAGTACTTC CASSVAGAGKNIQYF
14 . TRBJ1-2 TRBV16 few TGTGCCAGCAGCCAATTAATGGCAACGTATGGCTACACCTTC CASSQLMATYGYTF
14 . TRBJ2-5 TRBV5-8 . TGTGCCAGCGGTTCCGGCGGGACTCGAGAGACCCAGTACTTC CASGSGGTRETQYF
13 . TRBJ1-2 TRBV27 . TGTGCCAGCAGCTCAGGGCGTAACTATGGCTACACCTTC CASSSGRNYGYTF
14 TRBD1 TRBJ2-7 TRBV28 . TGTGCCAGTAAGCCGGGACAGGGTATATACGAGCAGTACTTC CASKPGQGIYEQYF
14 . TRBJ2-1 TRBV11-2 few TGTGCCAGCAGCTTAGGGGACTCCTACAATGAGCAGTTCTTC CASSLGDSYNEQFF
21 TRBD2 TRBJ2-1 TRBV28 few TGTGCCAGCAGTTTAGTGGGCCTAGCGGGATTTCTGGGCGGCCCCTACAATGAGCAGTTCTTC CASSLVGLAGFLGGPYNEQFF
13 . TRBJ1-1 TRBV18 few TGTGCCAGCTCAACCGGGAGGAACACTGAAGCTTTCTTT CASSTGRNTEAFF
15 . TRBJ1-5 TRBV5-6 . TGTGCCAGCAGCTTGGGGGGGTATAGCAATCAGCCCCAGCATTTT CASSLGGYSNQPQHF
13 TRBD1 TRBJ2-5 TRBV7-9 . TGTGCCAGCAGCGTGGACAGGAAAGAGACCCAGTACTTC CASSVDRKETQYF
13 . TRBJ2-1 TRBV5-1 . TGCGCCAGCAGGAGAGCGTCCTACAATGAGCAGTTCTTC CASRRASYNEQFF
14 . TRBJ2-3 TRBV11-2 . TGTGCCAGCAGCTTAAGGGACAGCACAGATACGCAGTATTTT CASSLRDSTDTQYF
15 TRBD1 TRBJ1-5 TRBV10-3 few TGTGCCATCAGTAGGACAGGGGATGGCAATCAGCCCCAGCATTTT CAISRTGDGNQPQHF
12 . TRBJ2-3 TRBV28 few TGTGCCAGCAGTTCCGTCACAGATACGCAGTATTTT CASSSVTDTQYF
13 . TRBJ1-2 TRBV7-9 . TGTGCCAGCAGCCAGGACAGTCTCTATGGCTACACCTTC CASSQDSLYGYTF
13 . TRBJ2-5 TRBV7-2 . TGTGCCAGCAGCGTTAGCGATACGGAGACCCAGTACTTC CASSVSDTETQYF
14 TRBD2 TRBJ2-1 TRBV19 . TGTGCCAGTAGTTCGGGACTAGCGGGAGGAGAGCAGTTCTTC CASSSGLAGGEQFF
13 . TRBJ2-7 TRBV28 few TGTGCCAGCAGAGGGTCGATGGGATACGGGCAGTACTTC CASRGSMGYGQYF
15 TRBD2 TRBJ2-1 TRBV5-4 . TGTGCCAGCAGCTTGGGACTAGCGGGAATTAATGAGCAGTTCTTC CASSLGLAGINEQFF
16 . TRBJ2-1 TRBV14 . TGTGCCAGCAGCCAAATTGGAGGGCCGGGTTACAATGAGCAGTTCTTC CASSQIGGPGYNEQFF
14 . TRBJ2-1 TRBV25-1 . TGTGCCAGCTGTGGATTAAGCTCCTACAATGAGCAGTTCTTC CASCGLSSYNEQFF
17 . TRBJ2-3 TRBV27 few TGTGCCAGCAGTTTCCGCTCGACTAGAGCGAGCACAGATACGCAGTATTTT CASSFRSTRASTDTQYF
11 . TRBJ2-1 TRBV6-5 . TGTGCCAGCAGACAGGACAATGAGCAGTTCTTC CASRQDNEQFF
14 . TRBJ1-2 TRBV7-9 . TGTGCCAGCAGCCCTGCCCTGGGGGTTTGGGGCTACACCTTC CASSPALGVWGYTF
15 . TRBJ2-7 TRBV7-3 few TGTGCCAGCAGCTTAGGAGGGACAAGCTCCTACGAGCAGTACTTC CASSLGGTSSYEQYF
13 . TRBJ2-7 TRBV28 . TGTGCCAGTCTACAGGGAGGCGTCTACGAGCAGTACTTC CASLQGGVYEQYF
19 TRBD1 TRBJ2-3 TRBV5-6 few TGTGCCAGCAGCTTGTTTCGCCAATGGGGGACAGGGGTCGGAGATACGCAGTATTTT CASSLFRQWGTGVGDTQYF
14 TRBD1 TRBJ1-2 TRBV7-9 few TGTGCCAGCAGCCTTCGGGAGACAGGGGGTGGCTACACCTTC CASSLRETGGGYTF
13 TRBD2 TRBJ2-3 TRBV18 . TGTGCCAGCTCTAATCTAGCGGGAGATACGCAGTATTTT CASSNLAGDTQYF
16 . TRBJ2-2 TRBV4-3 few TGCGCCAGCAGCCAAGAAATGGGAGCGAACACCGGGGAGCTGTTTTTT CASSQEMGANTGELFF